This entry lists 22 T cell receptor beta chains sequenced from one sample in a study of regulatory T cells in long-lasting Graves disease (dated by TCRdb to about 2021). Per the publication, the time point label means: persistent/refractory GD, antithyroid drugs over 5 years with positive TRAb. RNA was extracted from PBMCs in TRIzol for both TCR sequencing and RNA sequencing. The library was prepared using multiplex PCR. This sample was sequenced with an Illumina HiSeq 4000. iRepertoire HTBI primers and Arm-PCR amplification of CDR3 regions were used to construct TCR beta libraries. The public sequencing data were trimmed at Q25 with fastp and processed into clonotypes with MiXCR by TCRdb, which kept only in-frame beta chains. Each entry merges the rows of one CDR3 protein and shows their most common DNA and genes. For this sample the table gives 700,000 or so distinct CDR3 sequences, of which 30% were detected only once. Of the sample, 42% falls within the top ten clones.

The sequences come from peripheral blood mononuclear cells (PBMCs), collected when the disease was refractory, from a patient treated with antithyroid drugs. The source of these receptors is a female donor with Graves disease.

The rearrangement uses TRBV10-1 and TRBJ2-7; D is uncertain. Trimming removed 6 bases at V and 5 bases at J, with 14 bases between. The CDR3 loop spans 13 amino acids. Per the germline V gene, CDR1 is WNHNN and CDR2 is SYGVQD (reference sequence). Here the CDR3 reads CASSGSHGNEQYF. Here the CDR3 DNA reads TGCGCCAGCAGCGGCAGTCATGGTAACGAGCAGTACTTC.

The chain joins TRBV29-1 to TRBJ1-1; the match to TRBD1 covers 8 bases. Germline loops: CDR1 SQVTM, CDR2 ANQGSEA. Trimming at V came to 5 bases and at J to 5 bases, leaving 7 bases not matched to a gene. The length of the CDR3 is 13 residues. The CDR3, as DNA: TGCAGCGTTAACAGGGGGTCGGGGACTGAAGCTTTCTTT. Its translation: CSVNRGSGTEAFF.

This clonotype occurred many times. The V and J genes are TRBV28 and TRBJ1-2; the D is unclear. The V gene's germline CDR1 is MDHEN and CDR2 SYDVKM. Trimming left V 4 bases short and J 13 bases short, with 13 bases between. The CDR3 loop spans 11 amino acids. In DNA, the CDR3 is TGTGCCAGCAGTTGGAGTTCCAGGCTCACCTTC. Its translation is CASSWSSRLTF.

Concerning this clonotype: A clone one base away is much larger, so this may be a read error. This chain connects TRBV6-1 to TRBJ1-2, with D hard to call. Germline CDR1 is MNHNS and CDR2 is SASEGT. Trimming stripped 5 bases from V and 0 bases from J, with 13 bases between. This CDR3 has 15 residues. The CDR3 DNA reads as TGTGCCAGCAGTCCTCCCCGACGGGCTAACTATGGCTACACCTTC. It encodes CASSPPRRANYGYTF.

V and J are TRBV7-3 and TRBJ2-1; TRBD2 matches 7 bases. The CDR3 loop spans 15 amino acids. CDR1 is SGHTA and CDR2 is FQGTGA in the germline V gene. V shed 2 bases and J 2 bases; nucleotides not matched to a gene: 3. The CDR3 DNA reads as TGTGCCAGCAGCTTAGCGGGAGCCACCTACAATGAGCAGTTCTTC. Translated, it gives CASSLAGATYNEQFF. The full variable domain, with the rest looked up from reference TRBV7-3 and TRBJ2-1, is GAGVSQTPSNKVTEKGKYVELRCDPISGHTALYWYRQSLGQGPEFLIYFQGTGAADDSGLPNDRFFAVRPEGSVSTLKIQRTERGDSAVYLCASSLAGATYNEQFFGPGTRLTVL.

This rearrangement joins TRBV7-3 to TRBJ1-1; 7 bases fit TRBD1. Germline V gene lookup returns CDR1 SGHTA and CDR2 FQGTGA. The CDR3 spans 16 residues. With 5 bases clipped from V and 4 bases from J, the junction kept 13 bases outside the gene matches. The CDR3 DNA is TGTGCCAGCAGCCCTGAAGGGGGCAGGGGAATCACTGAAGCTTTCTTT. Its protein product is CASSPEGGRGITEAFF. The variable domain in full, completed from reference TRBV7-3 and TRBJ1-1, reads GAGVSQTPSNKVTEKGKYVELRCDPISGHTALYWYRQSLGQGPEFLIYFQGTGAADDSGLPNDRFFAVRPEGSVSTLKIQRTERGDSAVYLCASSPEGGRGITEAFFGQGTRLTVV.

This clonotype was detected only a few times. V is TRBV6-2 or TRBV6-3 and J is TRBJ2-5; weak D call: TRBD1 (6 bases). The CDR3 runs to 14 residues. Germline loops: CDR1 MNHEY, CDR2 SVGEGT. V was pared by 5 bases and J by 5 bases, with 15 bases between. The CDR3 DNA reads as TGTGCCAGCAGTGAAGAGTGGGGGCCGGAGACCCAGTACTTC. Protein sequence: CASSEEWGPETQYF.

The CDR3 region has the DNA TGTGCCAGCAGTTACTCAAGACAGGGGGTTGAAGCTTTCTTT. Translation gives CASSYSRQGVEAFF. The chain joins TRBV6-5 to TRBJ1-1, with 9 bases identical to TRBD1. The length of the CDR3 is 14 residues. Per germline, CDR1 MNHEY and CDR2 SVGAGI. Trimming at V came to 0 bases and at J to 7 bases, leaving 3 bases not matched to a gene.

This clonotype was seen only a few times. V is TRBV7-2 and J is TRBJ2-5; no clear D. Looked up from germline, CDR1 is SGHTA and CDR2 is FQGNSA. V was shortened by 6 bases and J by 4 bases, with 12 bases between the two germline ends. The CDR3 has 13 residues. The chain's CDR3 is CASRPLGGETQYF. The CDR3 DNA follows: TGTGCCAGCAGACCTCTAGGTGGAGAGACCCAGTACTTC.

The chain carries TRBV20-1 and TRBJ1-5, with a weak D call TRBD1 (6 bases). Germline CDR1 and CDR2: DFQATT and SNEGSKA (reference sequence). CDR3 size: 15 residues. V was shortened by 2 bases and J by 6 bases, with 17 bases between the two germline ends. In DNA, the CDR3 is TGCAGTGCTAGATCTCAGGGGCCTGGCGGTCAGCCCCAGCATTTT. It yields the protein CSARSQGPGGQPQHF.

This clonotype was counted at least ten times. This chain joins TRBV12-3 or TRBV12-4 and TRBJ2-7; TRBD2 matches at 10 bases. CDR3 length: 15 residues. V was pared by 2 bases and J by 1 base, with 2 bases of the junction left unmatched. The CDR3 DNA follows: TGTGCCAGCAGTTTAAGCGGGAGGGGGTCCTACGAGCAGTACTTC. Protein sequence: CASSLSGRGSYEQYF.

The chain employs TRBV6-2 or TRBV6-3 and TRBJ2-1; D may be TRBD2 (6 bases). The germline CDR1 and CDR2 sequences are MNHEY and SVGEGT. V was trimmed by 5 bases and J by 16 bases, leaving 21 bases between them. CDR3 length: 13 amino acids. The CDR3 DNA reads as TGTGCCAGCAGTCACGGGACTTCGACTACGGAATTCTTC. Translating it yields CASSHGTSTTEFF.

V usage is TRBV20-1 and J usage is TRBJ2-2; 8 nucleotides line up with TRBD1. The CDR3 extends over 12 amino acids. The junction had 0 bases not matched to a gene; V was cut back by 5 bases and J by 4 bases. Germline V CDR1 and CDR2: DFQATT, SNEGSKA (reference sequence). CDR3 in DNA: TGCAGTGCTGGACAGGGCACCGGGGAGCTGTTTTTT. As protein: CSAGQGTGELFF.

This chain links TRBV6-1 with TRBJ1-2; no clear D. Per the germline V gene, CDR1 is MNHNS and CDR2 is SASEGT. This CDR3 region has 13 residues. V lost 6 bases to trimming and J lost 8 bases, with 16 bases between them. The CDR3 coding sequence is TGTGCCAGCAGCCCCGAGGAAATACGGGGCTACACCTTC. Residues: CASSPEEIRGYTF.

This clonotype has a handful of counts. The chain combines TRBV28 with TRBJ1-3; 7 positions match TRBD1. This CDR3 spans 15 amino acids. Trimming took 5 bases from V and 3 from J; bases not matched to a gene: 7. Per germline, CDR1 MDHEN and CDR2 SYDVKM. The CDR3 protein is CASSLGTERGNTIYF. In nucleotides, the CDR3 is TGTGCCAGCAGTCTAGGGACAGAGCGTGGAAACACCATATATTTT.

This clonotype was seen a few times. The chain links TRBV7-2 to TRBJ1-1; D gene uncertain. Trimming cost V 5 bases and J 11 bases, with 12 bases left between them. Germline CDR1 reads SGHTA; CDR2 reads FQGNSA. This CDR3 spans 11 amino acids. The CDR3 here is CASSLGWMAFF. Here the CDR3 DNA reads TGTGCCAGCAGCCTGGGGTGGATGGCTTTCTTT.

This chain joins TRBV15 and TRBJ1-1, with unresolved D. The CDR3 sequence is 14 residues long. V was clipped by 5 bases and J by 6 bases, with 16 bases between them. CDR1 and CDR2 (germline): LNHNV, YYDKDF (reference sequence). The CDR3 DNA sequence: TGTGCCACCAGCCGCCCCGGTCTGGTCGCTGAAGCTTTCTTT. It translates to CATSRPGLVAEAFF. Variable domain in full (rest from reference TRBV15 and TRBJ1-1): DAMVIQNPRYQVTQFGKPVTLSCSQTLNHNVMYWYQQKSSQAPKLLFHYYDKDFNNEADTPDNFQSRRPNTSFCFLDIRSPGLGDTAMYLCATSRPGLVAEAFFGQGTRLTVV.

The rearrangement joins TRBV20-1 to TRBJ2-5; 7 positions match TRBD1. J lost 3 bases, V lost 1 base, and 5 bases had no gene match. The length of the CDR3 is 14 residues. The germline V gene encodes CDR1 DFQATT and CDR2 SNEGSKA (reference sequence). CDR3 sequence: CSARAGGYEETQYF. The CDR3, as DNA: TGCAGTGCTAGAGCAGGGGGATACGAAGAGACCCAGTACTTC.

There are a few counts of this clonotype. The genes are TRBV6-1 and TRBJ1-3, with a possible D match to TRBD1 (5 bases). CDR1 is MNHNS, CDR2 SASEGT, per germline. V was trimmed by 5 bases and J by 2 bases, leaving 13 bases between them. This CDR3 is built from 15 residues. The CDR3 is CASSTGRGAGNTIYF. For the CDR3, the DNA is TGTGCCAGCAGTACGGGGCGGGGAGCTGGAAACACCATATATTTT.

The chain uses TRBV13 and TRBJ2-7, with D maybe TRBD1 (5 bases). This CDR3 region has 15 residues. V lost 2 bases and J lost 6, with 17 bases in between. CDR1 is PRHDT and CDR2 is FYEKMQ in the germline V gene (reference sequence). CDR3 bases: TGTGCCAGCAGCTTAAAAGGGGCAGGGTTCCGCGAGCAGTACTTC. Amino acid sequence: CASSLKGAGFREQYF.

There are a few counts of this clonotype. This sequence joins TRBV19 and TRBJ1-5; no clear D. This CDR3 spans 16 amino acids. Germline assignment: CDR1 LNHDA and CDR2 SQIVND (reference sequence). V lost 2 bases and J 5 bases, leaving 16 bases between the germline ends. The CDR3 sequence is CASSILPAARHQPQHF. As DNA, the CDR3 is TGTGCCAGTAGTATACTCCCAGCCGCGAGGCATCAGCCCCAGCATTTT.

About this clonotype: A junction boundary mismatches the germline segment, possibly from a read error. This sequence joins TRBV3-1 and TRBJ1-2; TRBD1 aligns across 7 bases. CDR1 is LGHDT, CDR2 YNNKEL, per germline (reference sequence). The CDR3 has 13 residues. The CDR3 protein is CASSQGTGDGYIF. The CDR3 nucleotides are TGTGCCAGCAGCCAAGGGACAGGCGATGGCTACATCTTC.